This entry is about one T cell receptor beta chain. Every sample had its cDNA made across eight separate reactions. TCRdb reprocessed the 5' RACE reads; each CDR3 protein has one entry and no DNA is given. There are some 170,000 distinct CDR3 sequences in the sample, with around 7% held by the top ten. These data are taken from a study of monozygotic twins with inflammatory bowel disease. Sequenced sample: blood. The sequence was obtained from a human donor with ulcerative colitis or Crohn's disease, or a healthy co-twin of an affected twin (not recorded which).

The CDR3 sequence is CATLLAGGGTDTQYF. This chain joins TRBV28 and TRBJ2-3; TCRdb indicates TRBD2, and absent DNA this call remains unverified. The CDR3 sequence is 15 residues long. CDR1 and CDR2 (germline): MDHEN, SYDVKM.